The entry that follows covers one T cell receptor (beta chain) sequence. Its specificity is not known. The PCR was carried out with 60 Vbeta primers and 13 Jbeta primers. Here immunoSEQ multiplex PCR was the method, and the copy in TCRdb shows in-frame clones only, minus some. This table holds around 90,000 clones, 81% found once. The source of the sample is a study of cytomegalovirus exposure and HLA in healthy donors. Whole-study findings and limits: HLA-A and HLA-B allele assignments for most subjects were reportedly predicted accurately using TCR beta sequences. Several of the most significant clusters were apparently associated with common viral pathogens in a later analysis. The productive fraction for most TCR beta V segments was about 90% or about 30% in an earlier analysis.

The CDR3 contains 14 residues. Looked up from germline, CDR1 is SGHRS and CDR2 is YFSETQ. The sample was PBMCs. This chain links TRBV5-1 with TRBJ2-5; no reliable D call. The end of the DNA fits TRBJ2-7 better, so the J call may be wrong. The sequence was obtained from a human donor in good health. The CDR3 nucleotides read TGCGCCAGCAGCTTGGCGCCGCCTTCCTACGAGCAGTACTTC. Its translation is CASSLAPPSYEQYF.